The 9 T cell receptor beta chains in this list originate from one sample, sequenced in a study of long-term antiretroviral therapy in people with HIV. Investigators performed immunoSEQ version v3.0 at survey level. Profiled with immunoSEQ multiplex PCR; TCRdb holds only in-frame clones, not every one. The repertoire includes around 15,000 clones, roughly nine tenths of them detected once, and about an eighth sits in the top ten. Sequences were derived from unsorted PBMCs, sampled 0.6 years after starting antiretroviral therapy. The receptor set was obtained from a woman aged 40 to 50 with HIV.

This chain connects TRBV4-3 to TRBJ2-7, with D perhaps matching TRBD1 (6 bases). Per germline, CDR1 LGHNA and CDR2 YSLEER. The CDR3 is made up of 15 amino acids. Trimming took off 2 bases at V and 3 bases at J, with 14 bases between the two ends. CDR3 DNA sequence: TGCGCCAGCAGCCAATCAAGGACAGCACTCTACGAGCAGTACTTC. This encodes CASSQSRTALYEQYF.

The chain has TRBV5-4 and TRBJ2-5; D might be TRBD1 or TRBD2, each matching 5 bases. CDR1 is SGHNT and CDR2 is YYREEE in the germline V gene (reference sequence). The V end was cut by 3 bases, the J end by 3 bases, with 6 bases between. The CDR3 has 12 amino acids. This chain's CDR3 is CASSWGKETQYF. The DNA of the CDR3 is TGTGCCAGCAGCTGGGGGAAAGAGACCCAGTACTTC.

This clone was counted a single time. The rearrangement joins TRBV5-1 to TRBJ2-7; D is ambiguous. Germline V gene data show CDR1 as SGHRS and CDR2 as YFSETQ. The germline V and J ends were trimmed by 5 bases and 0 bases, with 15 bases remaining between them. The CDR3 sequence is 15 residues long. CDR3 sequence: CASSRDALSSYEQYF. The CDR3 DNA sequence: TGCGCCAGCAGTAGGGATGCGCTTAGCTCCTACGAGCAGTACTTC.

The genes are TRBV4-3 and TRBJ1-2; no reliable D call. In germline, CDR1 is LGHNA, CDR2 YSLEER. There are 13 residues in the CDR3. Trimming removed 0 bases at V and 8 bases at J, with 10 bases between. CDR3: CASSQEERGGYTF. CDR3 DNA sequence: TGCGCCAGCAGCCAAGAGGAGAGAGGGGGCTACACCTTC.

The chain joins TRBV7-9 to TRBJ2-7; D remains unclear. The CDR3 length is 13 residues. V was clipped by 8 bases and J by 0 bases, with 11 bases between them. Germline V gives CDR1 SEHNR, CDR2 FQNEAQ (reference sequence). CDR3 in amino acids: CASGSAGSYEQYF. For the CDR3, the DNA is TGTGCCAGCGGGTCGGCAGGCTCCTACGAGCAGTACTTC.

The chain is built from TRBV6-6 and TRBJ1-1; no clear D gene. Between the trimmed V and J ends, which lost 5 bases and 5 bases, there was a span of 12 bases. The CDR3 extends over 13 amino acids. Germline CDR1 and CDR2: MNHNY and SVGAGI (reference sequence). In DNA form, the CDR3 reads TGTGCCAGCAGTGCCCGGCCTGAAACTGAAGCTTTCTTT. It specifies CASSARPETEAFF.

V usage is TRBV14 and J usage is TRBJ2-7; 8 bases align to TRBD1. CDR3 length: 14 residues. CDR1 and CDR2 from the germline V gene are SGHDN and FVKESK. V trimming: 3 bases; J trimming: 2 bases; junction bases outside the gene matches: 3. The CDR3 reads CASSHSGGPYEQYF. CDR3 bases: TGTGCCAGCAGCCATTCAGGGGGCCCCTACGAGCAGTACTTC.

This chain links TRBV19 with TRBJ1-2; tentatively, D is TRBD1 (6 bases). This CDR3 has 13 amino acids. Trimming left V 5 bases short and J 7 bases short, with 14 bases between. From germline, CDR1 is LNHDA and CDR2 SQIVND (reference sequence). The CDR3 here is CASSQGQYGGYTF. In DNA form, the CDR3 reads TGTGCCAGTAGTCAAGGACAGTACGGTGGCTACACCTTC.

The chain recombines TRBV5-5 with TRBJ2-5, with 8 positions matching TRBD1. Trimming removed 2 bases from V and 4 bases from J; junction bases left unmatched: 7. CDR1 is SGHKS and CDR2 is YYEKEE in the germline V gene (reference sequence). This CDR3 is built from 15 residues. The CDR3 reads CASSFGQGWGETQYF. CDR3 nucleotides: TGTGCCAGCAGCTTCGGACAGGGATGGGGAGAGACCCAGTACTTC.